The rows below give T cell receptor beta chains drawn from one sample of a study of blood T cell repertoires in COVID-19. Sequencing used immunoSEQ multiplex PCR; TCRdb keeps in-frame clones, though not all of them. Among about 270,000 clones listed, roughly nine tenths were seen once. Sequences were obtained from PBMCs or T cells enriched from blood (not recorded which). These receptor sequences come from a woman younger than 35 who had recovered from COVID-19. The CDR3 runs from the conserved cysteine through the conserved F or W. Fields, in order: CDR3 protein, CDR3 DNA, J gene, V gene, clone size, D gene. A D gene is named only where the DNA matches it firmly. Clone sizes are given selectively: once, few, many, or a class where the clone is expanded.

CDR3 protein: CASSDVVEAFF; CDR3 DNA: TGTGCCAGCAGTGATGTCGTTGAAGCTTTCTTT; J gene: TRBJ1-1; V gene: TRBV6-1; clone size: .; D gene: .
CDR3 protein: CASSSPRLAPGTQYF; CDR3 DNA: TGTGCCAGCAGTTCTCCCCGACTAGCCCCAGGGACCCAGTACTTC; J gene: TRBJ2-5; V gene: TRBV6-5; clone size: .; D gene: TRBD2
CDR3 protein: CASSPTQANYGYTF; CDR3 DNA: TGTGCCAGCAGTCCCACACAGGCCAACTATGGCTACACCTTC; J gene: TRBJ1-2; V gene: TRBV27; clone size: .; D gene: .
CDR3 protein: CASSPGGTLNTEAFF; CDR3 DNA: TGTGCCAGCAGCCCGGGCGGGACGTTGAACACTGAAGCTTTCTTT; J gene: TRBJ1-1; V gene: TRBV7-6; clone size: .; D gene: .
CDR3 protein: CASRSDRGTGELFF; CDR3 DNA: TGTGCCAGCAGATCAGACAGGGGGACCGGGGAGCTGTTTTTT; J gene: TRBJ2-2; V gene: TRBV2; clone size: few; D gene: TRBD1
CDR3 protein: CASSGGSDGETQYF; CDR3 DNA: TGCGCCAGCAGCGGGGGGTCTGATGGAGAGACCCAGTACTTC; J gene: TRBJ2-5; V gene: TRBV5-1; clone size: .; D gene: .
CDR3 protein: CAWSRRLAGGREQYF; CDR3 DNA: TGTGCCTGGAGTCGGCGACTAGCGGGGGGGCGTGAGCAGTACTTC; J gene: TRBJ2-7; V gene: TRBV30; clone size: .; D gene: TRBD2
CDR3 protein: CASSPLVLAGGLADTQYF; CDR3 DNA: TGTGCCAGCTCACCACTCGTGCTAGCGGGGGGGCTCGCAGATACGCAGTATTTT; J gene: TRBJ2-3; V gene: TRBV18; clone size: .; D gene: TRBD2
CDR3 protein: CASKLTSGGPDTQYF; CDR3 DNA: TGTGCCAGCAAACTTACTAGCGGGGGGCCGGATACGCAGTATTTT; J gene: TRBJ2-3; V gene: TRBV2; clone size: .; D gene: TRBD2
CDR3 protein: CASKVQGNSPLHF; CDR3 DNA: TGCGCCAGCAAGGTACAGGGGAATTCACCCCTCCACTTT; J gene: TRBJ1-6; V gene: TRBV5-1; clone size: .; D gene: TRBD1
CDR3 protein: CASSSGLASYNEQFF; CDR3 DNA: TGTGCCAGCAGCTCGGGACTAGCAAGCTACAATGAGCAGTTCTTC; J gene: TRBJ2-1; V gene: TRBV11-2; clone size: once; D gene: TRBD2
CDR3 protein: CATSRGLAGEGQPQHF; CDR3 DNA: TGTGCCACCAGCAGAGGGTTAGCAGGGGAAGGGCAGCCCCAGCATTTT; J gene: TRBJ1-5; V gene: TRBV15; clone size: few; D gene: .
CDR3 protein: CASSQDFLRNTEAFF; CDR3 DNA: TGTGCCAGCAGCCAAGATTTCCTAAGAAACACTGAAGCTTTCTTT; J gene: TRBJ1-1; V gene: TRBV14; clone size: once; D gene: .
CDR3 protein: CSVEGPRRDHVPVETQYF; CDR3 DNA: TGCAGCGTTGAAGGTCCCCGGCGGGACCACGTACCCGTCGAGACCCAGTACTTC; J gene: TRBJ2-5; V gene: TRBV29-1; clone size: .; D gene: .
CDR3 protein: CATPGLAGRGTQYF; CDR3 DNA: TGTGCCACCCCGGGACTAGCGGGGAGAGGGACCCAGTACTTC; J gene: TRBJ2-5; V gene: TRBV6-5; clone size: .; D gene: TRBD2
CDR3 protein: CASSAGTSGGAETQYF; CDR3 DNA: TGTGCCAGCAGTGCCGGTACTAGCGGGGGAGCAGAGACCCAGTACTTC; J gene: TRBJ2-5; V gene: TRBV27; clone size: .; D gene: TRBD2
CDR3 protein: CSARGSEQYF; CDR3 DNA: TGCAGTGCCAGGGGTTCCGAGCAGTACTTC; J gene: TRBJ2-7; V gene: TRBV20-1; clone size: .; D gene: .
CDR3 protein: CASSTNRGGETQYF; CDR3 DNA: TGTGCCAGTAGTACCAACAGGGGGGGAGAGACCCAGTACTTC; J gene: TRBJ2-5; V gene: TRBV19; clone size: .; D gene: .
CDR3 protein: CASSVSGGTDTQYF; CDR3 DNA: TGCGCCAGCAGCGTTAGCGGGGGAACAGATACGCAGTATTTT; J gene: TRBJ2-3; V gene: TRBV5-1; clone size: .; D gene: TRBD2
CDR3 protein: CASSFDRNTEAFF; CDR3 DNA: TGCGCCAGCAGCTTCGACAGGAACACTGAAGCTTTCTTT; J gene: TRBJ1-1; V gene: TRBV5-1; clone size: .; D gene: .
CDR3 protein: CASRLTGGEGQPQHF; CDR3 DNA: TGTGCCAGCAGACTCACAGGGGGCGAGGGTCAGCCCCAGCATTTT; J gene: TRBJ1-5; V gene: TRBV6-5; clone size: .; D gene: TRBD1
CDR3 protein: CASSEGTGTEAFF; CDR3 DNA: TGTGCCAGCAGTGAAGGGACAGGTACTGAAGCTTTCTTT; J gene: TRBJ1-1; V gene: TRBV6-1; clone size: .; D gene: TRBD1
CDR3 protein: CASSLRVGNQPQHF; CDR3 DNA: TGTGCCAGCAGCCTCAGGGTCGGCAATCAGCCCCAGCATTTT; J gene: TRBJ1-5; V gene: TRBV7-8; clone size: .; D gene: .
CDR3 protein: CASSRGHSATNEKLFF; CDR3 DNA: TGTGCCAGCAGCCGCGGACACTCTGCAACTAATGAAAAACTGTTTTTT; J gene: TRBJ1-4; V gene: TRBV7-6; clone size: .; D gene: .
CDR3 protein: CASSPPGQGYGYTF; CDR3 DNA: TGTGCCAGCAGTCCGCCGGGACAGGGCTATGGCTACACCTTC; J gene: TRBJ1-2; V gene: TRBV28; clone size: .; D gene: TRBD1
CDR3 protein: CASSLYGGRNYGYTF; CDR3 DNA: TGTGCCAGCAGTTTATATGGAGGGCGGAACTATGGCTACACCTTC; J gene: TRBJ1-2; V gene: TRBV28; clone size: .; D gene: .
CDR3 protein: CASSIGLVGNTEAFF; CDR3 DNA: TGTGCCAGTAGTATTGGTCTGGTGGGCAACACTGAAGCTTTCTTT; J gene: TRBJ1-1; V gene: TRBV19; clone size: .; D gene: .
CDR3 protein: CASSESTGGSEAFF; CDR3 DNA: TGCGCCAGCAGCGAATCTACAGGGGGGAGTGAAGCTTTCTTT; J gene: TRBJ1-1; V gene: TRBV5-1; clone size: .; D gene: TRBD1
CDR3 protein: CASSWTGGRQPQHF; CDR3 DNA: TGTGCCAGCAGCTGGACAGGGGGCCGACAGCCCCAGCATTTT; J gene: TRBJ1-5; V gene: TRBV6-5; clone size: .; D gene: TRBD1
CDR3 protein: CASSSAGFGYGYTF; CDR3 DNA: TGTGCCAGCAGCAGTGCGGGGTTTGGCTATGGCTACACCTTC; J gene: TRBJ1-2; V gene: TRBV5-6; clone size: .; D gene: .
CDR3 protein: CASSPGDRTNYGYTF; CDR3 DNA: TGCGCCAGCAGCCCAGGGGACAGAACTAACTATGGCTACACCTTC; J gene: TRBJ1-2; V gene: TRBV5-1; clone size: .; D gene: TRBD1
CDR3 protein: CASSVVSGSSYNEQFF; CDR3 DNA: TGTGCCAGCAGCGTAGTGAGCGGGAGCTCCTACAATGAGCAGTTCTTC; J gene: TRBJ2-1; V gene: TRBV9; clone size: .; D gene: TRBD2
CDR3 protein: CASRKTRENIQYF; CDR3 DNA: TGTGCCAGCAGGAAAACGAGAGAAAACATTCAGTACTTC; J gene: TRBJ2-4; V gene: TRBV28; clone size: .; D gene: .
CDR3 protein: CASSSGRNSPLHF; CDR3 DNA: TGTGCCAGCAGTTCGGGAAGGAATTCACCCCTCCACTTT; J gene: TRBJ1-6; V gene: TRBV6-4; clone size: .; D gene: .
CDR3 protein: CASNRGVREQYF; CDR3 DNA: TGTGCCAGCAATAGAGGCGTCCGCGAGCAGTACTTC; J gene: TRBJ2-7; V gene: TRBV2; clone size: .; D gene: .
CDR3 protein: CASSPRKDPGSGNTIYF; CDR3 DNA: TGTGCCAGCAGCCCGAGGAAGGATCCCGGCTCTGGAAACACCATATATTTT; J gene: TRBJ1-3; V gene: TRBV7-6; clone size: .; D gene: .
CDR3 protein: CASGIRAGDEKLFF; CDR3 DNA: TGCGCCAGCGGTATCCGCGCAGGGGATGAAAAACTGTTTTTT; J gene: TRBJ1-4; V gene: TRBV10-2; clone size: .; D gene: .
CDR3 protein: CASSLGGADTEAFF; CDR3 DNA: TGCGCCAGCAGCCTTGGGGGGGCCGACACTGAAGCTTTCTTT; J gene: TRBJ1-1; V gene: TRBV4-1; clone size: .; D gene: .
CDR3 protein: CAWSRRGGGETQYF; CDR3 DNA: TGTGCCTGGAGCCGGAGGGGTGGCGGGGAGACCCAGTACTTC; J gene: TRBJ2-5; V gene: TRBV30; clone size: .; D gene: .
CDR3 protein: CATQPGTVNQPQHF; CDR3 DNA: TGTGCCACCCAACCCGGGACAGTCAATCAGCCCCAGCATTTT; J gene: TRBJ1-5; V gene: TRBV10-3; clone size: .; D gene: TRBD1
CDR3 protein: CASSAGLAGYYEQYF; CDR3 DNA: TGTGCCAGCAGCGCCGGACTAGCGGGGTACTACGAGCAGTACTTC; J gene: TRBJ2-7; V gene: TRBV9; clone size: .; D gene: TRBD2
CDR3 protein: CSVASGPNEQFF; CDR3 DNA: TGCAGCGTCGCTAGCGGGCCCAATGAGCAGTTCTTC; J gene: TRBJ2-1; V gene: TRBV29-1; clone size: .; D gene: TRBD2
CDR3 protein: CASNDEAAGALQETQYF; CDR3 DNA: TGTGCCAGCAACGATGAAGCGGCAGGGGCCCTTCAAGAGACCCAGTACTTC; J gene: TRBJ2-5; V gene: TRBV25-1; clone size: .; D gene: .